Each of the 28 T cell receptor beta chains below was sequenced from the same sample in a study of T-cell memory formation after mild COVID-19. Using its own MiXCR run on the 5' RACE reads, TCRdb lists one record per CDR3 protein. The sample yields 560,000 or so distinct CDR3 sequences, 15% to 20% seen once. Sequenced sample: PBMCs or a T cell subset sorted from them (not recorded which). The receptor source for this set is an adult woman who had mild COVID-19 (a few samples of this study predate the infection). Cell type and time point are not known.

This clonotype was observed at least ten times. The chain recombines TRBV4-3 with TRBJ2-1, with a possible D match to TRBD2 (5 bases). The germline gives CDR1 LGHNA, CDR2 YSLEER. The CDR3 runs to 16 residues. Trimming stripped 0 bases from V and 8 bases from J, with 17 bases between. The CDR3 region is CASSQELQRGSDEQFF. In DNA form, the CDR3 reads TGCGCCAGCAGCCAAGAACTCCAACGGGGTAGCGATGAGCAGTTCTTC.

This clonotype showed up just a few times. V and J are TRBV15 and TRBJ2-1; D is tentatively TRBD1 or TRBD2 (5 bases each). This CDR3 has 15 residues. CDR1 LNHNV and CDR2 YYDKDF come from the germline V gene (reference sequence). Trimming cost V 0 bases and J 8 bases, with 14 bases left between them. Here the CDR3 reads CATSREGAGVDEQFF. CDR3 sequence (DNA): TGTGCCACCAGCAGAGAAGGGGCCGGGGTTGATGAGCAGTTCTTC.

Many counts were recorded for this clonotype. The V gene is TRBV7-9, the J gene TRBJ1-1, with 7 positions matching TRBD1. J gave up 3 bases and V 4 bases, and 11 bases lay outside the gene matches. This CDR3 has 16 residues. CDR1 SEHNR and CDR2 FQNEAQ come from the germline V gene (reference sequence). The chain's CDR3 is CASSYFRGQPYTEAFF. The CDR3 DNA reads as TGTGCCAGCAGCTACTTCCGGGGACAGCCATACACTGAAGCTTTCTTT.

The CDR3 DNA reads as TGCAGTGCTAGTTTAGGACAGGCCAACAATGAGCAGTTCTTC. As protein: CSASLGQANNEQFF. V usage is TRBV20-1 and J usage is TRBJ2-1; TRBD1 matches 7 bases. V shed 3 bases, J shed 5 bases, and the junction held 7 bases outside the gene matches. The CDR3 length is 14 residues. The germline V gene has CDR1 DFQATT and CDR2 SNEGSKA (reference sequence).

This clonotype was seen at least ten times. The J gene is TRBJ1-5, the V gene TRBV6-1; TRBD1 agrees at 8 bases. Germline V gives CDR1 MNHNS, CDR2 SASEGT. Trimming cost V 6 bases and J 7 bases; bases outside gene matches: 5. The CDR3 runs to 13 residues. CDR3 loop: CASSLQGGQPQHF. CDR3 DNA: TGTGCCAGCAGCTTACAGGGGGGGCAGCCCCAGCATTTT.

Concerning this clonotype: A much larger clonotype is one base distant, so this may be a read error. The chain is built from TRBV6-5 and TRBJ1-5; tentative D call: TRBD1 (6 bases). CDR3 size: 12 residues. Trimming shortened V by 6 bases and J by 5 bases, and 8 bases separated the two germline ends. Germline CDR1 and CDR2: MNHEY and SVGAGI. CDR3 loop: CASSSGDQPQHF. CDR3 nucleotide sequence: TGTGCCAGCAGCTCAGGGGATCAGCCCCAGCATTTT.

Of note for this clonotype: At one of its ends the junction is not consistent with the germline gene, which may arise from a read error. The rearrangement joins TRBV12-3 or TRBV12-4 to TRBJ2-1; TRBD1 matches 7 bases. CDR3 size: 16 residues. CDR3 DNA sequence: TGTGCCAGCAACCCCTCTGGGGGACAGCGAAACAATGAGCAGTTATTC. This encodes CASNPSGGQRNNEQLF.

The chain joins TRBV12-3 or TRBV12-4 to TRBJ2-3, with 15 positions matching TRBD2. J gave up 5 bases and V 6 bases, and 6 bases lay outside the gene matches. The CDR3 consists of 16 residues. CDR3 nucleotides: TGTGCCAGCAGAAAGGGACTAGCGGGAGGCGGAGATACGCAGTATTTT. Protein: CASRKGLAGGGDTQYF.

The table lists this clonotype with a few counts. The chain links TRBV28 to TRBJ2-3, with 8 bases lining up with TRBD2. This CDR3 spans 15 amino acids. From germline, CDR1 is MDHEN and CDR2 SYDVKM. The junction had 13 bases not matched to a gene; V was cut back by 8 bases and J by 6 bases. This CDR3 is CASGRPGGALDTQYF. The CDR3 nucleotides are TGTGCCAGCGGCCGACCCGGGGGGGCCCTCGATACGCAGTATTTT.

CDR3 protein: CASSTLWGKENIQYF. CDR3 DNA: TGTGCCAGCAGCACCCTGTGGGGGAAAGAAAACATTCAGTACTTC. The J gene is TRBJ2-4, the V gene TRBV11-2; the D gene could be TRBD1 or TRBD2 (5 bases each). V shed 5 bases and J shed 5 bases, with 16 bases lying between them. The CDR3 has 15 amino acids. Germline V lookup: CDR1 SGHAT, CDR2 FQNNGV.

This clonotype came up a few times. The rearrangement joins TRBV9 to TRBJ1-2, with D perhaps TRBD1 (6 bases). Germline lookup yields CDR1 SGDLS and CDR2 YYNGEE. There are 14 residues in the CDR3. The V end lost 6 bases, the J end lost 3 bases, and 15 bases lay between the germline ends. The CDR3 region has the DNA TGTGCCAGCACCCCTGGGACAACCCACTATGGCTACACCTTC. Translating gives CASTPGTTHYGYTF.

This clonotype was detected only a few times. This rearrangement joins TRBV7-8 to TRBJ2-1; D is possibly TRBD1 (6 bases). The CDR3 loop spans 16 amino acids. The V end was cut by 4 bases, the J end by 2 bases, with 15 bases between. In germline, CDR1 is SGHVS, CDR2 FQNEAQ. CDR3 nucleotide sequence: TGTGCCAGCAGCTCCGTGGGGGCCGTTGCCTACAATGAGCAGTTCTTC. As protein: CASSSVGAVAYNEQFF.

This clonotype has more than one count but fewer than ten. The CDR3 is CASSYLRGRTGYDNEQFF. Written as DNA, the CDR3 is TGTGCCAGCAGTTACTTAAGGGGCCGGACAGGGTACGACAATGAGCAGTTCTTC. The rearrangement uses TRBV6-5 and TRBJ2-1, with 8 bases lining up with TRBD1. The junction had 13 bases not matched to a gene; V was cut back by 1 base and J by 5 bases. This CDR3 region has 18 residues. Germline CDR1 reads MNHEY; CDR2 reads SVGAGI.

This chain connects TRBV25-1 to TRBJ2-2; weak D call: TRBD2 (6 bases). Germline V gene sequence: CDR1 MGHDK, CDR2 SYGVNS. The CDR3 is 15 residues long. Trimming took 1 base from V and 6 from J, leaving 12 bases between them. CDR3 sequence: CASSEWGESAGELFF. The DNA of the CDR3 is TGTGCCAGCAGTGAATGGGGGGAGTCAGCCGGGGAGCTGTTTTTT.

CDR3 loop: CASSQGNSGRAGNEQFF. The CDR3 DNA reads TGCGCCAGCAGCCAAGGAAATAGCGGGAGGGCCGGCAATGAGCAGTTCTTC. This rearrangement joins TRBV4-3 to TRBJ2-1; 11 bases are shared with TRBD2. Germline CDR1 is LGHNA and CDR2 is YSLEER. V gave up 1 base and J gave up 6 bases; unmatched junction bases: 8. This CDR3 spans 17 amino acids.

This clonotype was picked up a small number of times. Written as DNA, the CDR3 is TGTGCCAGCAACCCGTCAGGCTTTGATACTGAAGCTTTCTTT. It encodes CASNPSGFDTEAFF. The chain has TRBV11-2 and TRBJ1-1; D not resolved. V lost 7 bases and J lost 5, with 17 bases in between. The CDR3 is 14 residues long. Germline-derived CDR1 and CDR2 are SGHAT and FQNNGV.

The chain joins TRBV5-1 to TRBJ1-1, with 7 bases lining up with TRBD1. V dropped 7 bases and J dropped 0; count of bases not matched to a gene: 6. This CDR3 spans 14 amino acids. Germline CDR1 SGHRS, CDR2 YFSETQ. CDR3 in amino acids: CASESGTVNTEAFF. CDR3 coding DNA: TGCGCCAGCGAAAGCGGGACAGTGAACACTGAAGCTTTCTTT.

There are a few counts of this clonotype. The chain recombines TRBV20-1 with TRBJ2-3, with 10 bases aligning to TRBD2. The V and J ends lost 4 bases and 4 bases, in that order; junction bases with no gene match: 8. CDR3 length equals 15 residues. Per the germline V gene, CDR1 is DFQATT and CDR2 is SNEGSKA (reference sequence). The CDR3 DNA follows: TGCAGTGCTACTACCGGGACTAGCGTGGCAGATACGCAGTATTTT. This encodes CSATTGTSVADTQYF.

This clonotype occurred a few times. One junction end disagrees with the germline gene, perhaps due to a read error. V is TRBV7-9 and J is TRBJ1-1; TRBD1 agrees at 10 bases. Germline V gene lookup returns CDR1 SEHNR and CDR2 FQNEAQ (reference sequence). CDR3 size: 12 residues. The CDR3 coding sequence is TGTGCCAGCAGCTTTGGGGCGACAGGGGGCCTCTTT. It encodes CASSFGATGGLF.

The genes are TRBV5-1 and TRBJ1-1, with D possibly matching TRBD1 (6 bases). There are 15 residues in the CDR3. CDR1 SGHRS and CDR2 YFSETQ come from the germline V gene. With 0 bases removed from V and 3 bases from J, the gap between germline ends came to 12 bases. CDR3 loop: CASSLVGGIDTEAFF. In DNA, the CDR3 is TGCGCCAGCAGCTTGGTCGGGGGCATCGACACTGAAGCTTTCTTT. The entire variable domain, with the rest obtained from reference TRBV5-1 and TRBJ1-1, is as follows: KAGVTQTPRYLIKTRGQQVTLSCSPISGHRSVSWYQQTPGQGLQFLFEYFSETQRNKGNFPGRFSGRQFSNSRSEMNVSTLELGDSALYLCASSLVGGIDTEAFFGQGTRLTVV.

The chain combines TRBV29-1 with TRBJ2-3; 9 nucleotides match TRBD2. The CDR3 length is 15 residues. Germline assignment: CDR1 SQVTM and CDR2 ANQGSEA. After removal of 2 bases from V and 6 bases from J, the junction contained 9 bases not matched to a gene. DNA for the CDR3: TGCAGCGTTGAAAAGTTAGCGGGAGAAGCTGATACGCAGTATTTT. Amino acids: CSVEKLAGEADTQYF.

The CDR3 protein is CASSDRVGTGELFF. CDR3 bases: TGCGCCAGCAGCGACAGGGTCGGCACCGGGGAGCTGTTTTTT. This chain connects TRBV5-1 to TRBJ2-2; 7 bases are shared with TRBD1. The CDR3 sequence is 14 residues long. V was pared by 4 bases and J by 4 bases, with 4 bases of the junction left unmatched. Germline V gene sequence: CDR1 SGHRS, CDR2 YFSETQ.

In this sample, this clonotype turned up a few times. The chain is built from TRBV5-5 and TRBJ2-7; TRBD1 matches 7 bases. Germline values: CDR1 SGHKS, CDR2 YYEKEE (reference sequence). V was clipped by 1 base and J by 3 bases; unmatched bases: 4. CDR3 length: 14 amino acids. CDR3 coding DNA: TGTGCCAGCAGCTTGTACGGACAGGTCTACGAGCAGTACTTC. It specifies CASSLYGQVYEQYF.

This rearrangement joins TRBV5-5 to TRBJ2-7, with 9 bases that match TRBD2. J lost 9 bases, V lost 0 bases, and 10 bases had no gene match. Germline assignment: CDR1 SGHKS and CDR2 YYEKEE (reference sequence). The CDR3 length is 15 residues. The chain's CDR3 is CASSLVGLAGGWQYF. In nucleotides, the CDR3 is TGTGCCAGCAGCTTGGTGGGGCTGGCGGGAGGGTGGCAGTACTTC.

V is TRBV7-9 and J is TRBJ2-4, with D perhaps matching TRBD1 or TRBD2 (6 bases each). This CDR3 is built from 13 residues. The V end lost 4 bases, the J end lost 8 bases, and 12 bases lay between the germline ends. Per germline, CDR1 SEHNR and CDR2 FQNEAQ (reference sequence). CDR3 sequence (DNA): TGTGCCAGCAGCTATTCAAGGGGGGACATTCAGTACTTC. Its translation: CASSYSRGDIQYF.

The chain uses TRBV20-1 and TRBJ2-7; 8 bases agree with TRBD2. Trimming at V came to 6 bases and at J to 6 bases, leaving 10 bases not matched to a gene. The CDR3 is 13 amino acids. Germline V lookup: CDR1 DFQATT, CDR2 SNEGSKA (reference sequence). The CDR3: CSARSGGPGEQYV. CDR3 in DNA: TGCAGTGCGAGGAGCGGGGGCCCGGGCGAGCAGTACGTC.

This clonotype showed up just a few times. This chain joins TRBV12-3 or TRBV12-4 and TRBJ2-3; perhaps D is TRBD1 or TRBD2 (6 bases each). Trimming took off 10 bases at V and 2 bases at J, with 22 bases between the two ends. CDR3 length equals 16 residues. CDR3 sequence (DNA): TGTGCCACCGCCCGGGGGCTGTGGGTACTCACAGATACGCAGTATTTT. Translating it yields CATARGLWVLTDTQYF.

The rearrangement uses TRBV5-4 and TRBJ2-1; 15 bases fit TRBD2. The CDR3 has 16 residues. J was trimmed by 7 bases and V by 4 bases; bases with no gene match: 6. Germline lookup yields CDR1 SGHNT and CDR2 YYREEE (reference sequence). This chain's CDR3 is CASSTGLAGGTNEQFF. The CDR3 region has the DNA TGTGCCAGCAGCACGGGACTAGCGGGAGGAACAAATGAGCAGTTCTTC.